This passage covers 27 T cell receptor beta chains from one sample sequenced in a study of blood T cell repertoires in COVID-19. This table comes from immunoSEQ multiplex PCR, and its TCRdb copy is limited to in-frame clones, with some not included. The data show about 370,000 clones, with roughly nine tenths seen just once and about 0.86% held by the top ten. Sequenced input: PBMCs or T cells enriched from blood (not recorded which). All receptors come from a woman between 40 and 50 years old who had been exposed to COVID-19.

This rearrangement joins TRBV29-1 to TRBJ1-3; D perhaps matches TRBD1 (6 bases). The CDR3 loop spans 15 amino acids. Germline loops: CDR1 SQVTM, CDR2 ANQGSEA. The V end lost 1 base, the J end lost 11 bases, and 21 bases lay between the germline ends. In nucleotides, the CDR3 is TGCAGCGTTGAAGGAAAGGACCTCAGGGGTCCAGCCATATATTTT. Protein product: CSVEGKDLRGPAIYF.

The chain uses TRBV25-1 and TRBJ1-6; D might be TRBD1 (6 bases). The CDR3 has 14 residues. Germline loops: CDR1 MGHDK, CDR2 SYGVNS. V shed 5 bases and J shed 7 bases, with 12 bases lying between them. CDR3 bases: TGTGCCAGCAGTCGGGCAGGGGAGAATTCACCCCTCCACTTT. Residues: CASSRAGENSPLHF.

A single count supports this clone. In DNA form, the CDR3 reads TGTGCCAGCAGCGGCGGGGGGCGCGAAAAACTGTTTTTT. This sequence encodes CASSGGGREKLFF. The chain couples TRBV9 to TRBJ1-4; D perhaps matches TRBD1 (6 bases). Germline CDR1 reads SGDLS; CDR2 reads YYNGEE. There are 13 residues in the CDR3. V was pared by 3 bases and J by 8 bases, with 11 bases between.

The chain is built from TRBV7-9 and TRBJ2-7; D remains ambiguous. Germline V gene lookup returns CDR1 SEHNR and CDR2 FQNEAQ (reference sequence). Trimming shortened V by 2 bases and J by 2 bases, and 7 bases separated the two germline ends. The CDR3 has 13 amino acids. CDR3: CASSLPGTYEQYF. CDR3 nucleotides: TGTGCCAGCAGCTTACCAGGAACCTACGAGCAGTACTTC.

This sequence joins TRBV5-1 and TRBJ1-1; D possibly corresponds to TRBD1 (5 bases). Germline V CDR1 and CDR2: SGHRS, YFSETQ. There are 16 residues in the CDR3. Between the trimmed V and J ends, which lost 2 bases and 0 bases, there was a span of 14 bases. As DNA, the CDR3 is TGCGCCAGCAGCTTTGGGCAGGGACTCATGAACACTGAAGCTTTCTTT. Translation gives CASSFGQGLMNTEAFF.

The V gene is TRBV30, the J gene TRBJ1-3; D perhaps matches TRBD1 (5 bases). The V end was cut by 4 bases, the J end by 0 bases, with 16 bases between. This CDR3 is 16 amino acids long. Germline CDR1 and CDR2: GTSNPN and SVGIG (reference sequence). The CDR3 reads CAWMVRGTSSGNTIYF. The CDR3 DNA reads TGTGCCTGGATGGTCCGGGGGACTAGCTCTGGAAACACCATATATTTT.

The count of this clone is one. V usage is TRBV30 and J usage is TRBJ1-2; D gene uncertain. Trimming took off 0 bases at V and 4 bases at J, with 6 bases between the two ends. Germline assignment: CDR1 GTSNPN and CDR2 SVGIG (reference sequence). This CDR3 has 12 residues. This chain's CDR3 is CAWSVIGYGYTF. The DNA for the CDR3 is TGTGCCTGGAGTGTTATCGGCTATGGCTACACCTTC.

V and J are TRBV10-2 and TRBJ1-2; 7 nucleotides line up with TRBD1. CDR3 length: 15 residues. The germline gives CDR1 WSHSY, CDR2 SAAADI. Unmatched junction bases numbered 7, after V lost 3 bases and J lost 3 bases. CDR3 coding DNA: TGCGCCAGCAGTGACCCCCCTGGGACAGACTATGGCTACACCTTC. Encoded protein: CASSDPPGTDYGYTF.

As to this clone: Other DNA sequences from this sample encode an identical CDR3 as well. This chain connects TRBV30 to TRBJ1-1; 7 bases agree with TRBD1. The CDR3 contains 13 residues. Unmatched junction bases numbered 3, after V lost 4 bases and J lost 1 base. Germline lookup yields CDR1 GTSNPN and CDR2 SVGIG (reference sequence). The CDR3 DNA sequence: TGTGCCTGGACCCGGGACAGGAACACTGAAGCTTTCTTT. It specifies CAWTRDRNTEAFF.

CDR3: CASSVASGTNSEQYF. DNA of the CDR3: TGTGCCAGCAGCGTAGCTAGCGGGACTAACAGCGAGCAGTACTTC. The chain is built from TRBV9 and TRBJ2-7; TRBD2 matches 9 bases. This CDR3 spans 15 amino acids. Germline trimming cut 0 bases from V and 6 bases from J; bases unmatched to any gene: 7. In germline, CDR1 is SGDLS, CDR2 YYNGEE.

This chain uses TRBV30 with TRBJ2-7; D might be TRBD2 (5 bases). The V end lost 0 bases, the J end lost 0 bases, and 18 bases lay between the germline ends. The CDR3 is 17 amino acids. CDR1 and CDR2 from the germline V gene are GTSNPN and SVGIG (reference sequence). The CDR3 here is CAWSVRRLAHNSYEQYF. The CDR3 DNA sequence: TGTGCCTGGAGTGTACGGCGGTTAGCGCACAACTCCTACGAGCAGTACTTC.

The chain has TRBV19 and TRBJ1-3; D may be TRBD1 (5 bases). This CDR3 comprises 16 residues. The germline CDR1 and CDR2 sequences are LNHDA and SQIVND (reference sequence). Deletions cut 7 bases from V and 1 base from J, with 17 bases between. CDR3 in DNA: TGTGCCAGTATGCCCATCTGGTCAGGGTCTGGAAACACCATATATTTT. It is translated as CASMPIWSGSGNTIYF.

The chain combines TRBV27 with TRBJ2-5; D possibly corresponds to TRBD2 (6 bases). The CDR3 has 14 amino acids. Trimming stripped 2 bases from V and 5 bases from J, with 12 bases between. Looked up from germline, CDR1 is MNHEY and CDR2 is SMNVEV (reference sequence). The CDR3 DNA reads as TGTGCCAGCAGTTTAGGGGGGTACGACGAGACCCAGTACTTC. Its translation is CASSLGGYDETQYF.

The J gene is TRBJ1-3, the V gene TRBV6-5; 8 nucleotides align to TRBD1. Germline CDR1 MNHEY, CDR2 SVGAGI. With 5 bases clipped from V and 0 bases from J, the junction kept 3 bases outside the gene matches. This CDR3 is 15 amino acids long. The CDR3 region is CASSPGQASGNTIYF. CDR3 bases: TGTGCCAGCAGTCCGGGACAGGCCTCTGGAAACACCATATATTTT.

This chain links TRBV6-5 with TRBJ1-1; 7 bases line up with TRBD1. From germline, CDR1 is MNHEY and CDR2 SVGAGI. Trimming at V came to 6 bases and at J to 4 bases, leaving 11 bases not matched to a gene. The CDR3 loop spans 15 amino acids. The CDR3 coding sequence is TGTGCCAGCAGCCGGGGACAGTGGACAGGCACTGAAGCTTTCTTT. Translation: CASSRGQWTGTEAFF.

The J gene is TRBJ1-1, the V gene TRBV5-1; a possible D gene is TRBD1 (5 bases). Trimming cost V 2 bases and J 0 bases, with 17 bases left between them. The germline V gene has CDR1 SGHRS and CDR2 YFSETQ. The CDR3 runs 17 residues. CDR3 bases: TGCGCCAGCAGCTTCGGACATACCGCGAAGATGAACACTGAAGCTTTCTTT. It yields the protein CASSFGHTAKMNTEAFF.

The rearrangement links TRBV12-3 or TRBV12-4 to TRBJ1-1, with D unclear. CDR3 length: 13 amino acids. Trimming stripped 6 bases from V and 1 base from J, with 9 bases between. As DNA, the CDR3 is TGTGCCAGCAGCTTCGGTAAGAACACTGAAGCTTTCTTT. This encodes CASSFGKNTEAFF.

This clone was counted only a few times. V is TRBV5-6 and J is TRBJ2-6; D is unresolved. Germline V gene lookup returns CDR1 SGHDT and CDR2 YYEEEE. V was pared by 3 bases and J by 0 bases, with 13 bases between. The CDR3 covers 17 residues. The CDR3 region has the DNA TGTGCCAGCAGCTCGTACAAACACCACTCTGGGGCCAACGTCCTGACTTTC. This encodes CASSSYKHHSGANVLTF.

The chain carries TRBV3-1 (or the pseudogene TRBV3-2) and TRBJ2-5; possible D gene TRBD1, 5 bases. With 4 bases removed from V and 2 bases from J, the gap between germline ends came to 14 bases. Germline V CDR1 and CDR2: LGHDT, YNNKEL (reference sequence). The CDR3 sequence is 15 residues long. The DNA for the CDR3 is TGTGCCAGCAGCCCGCTCGTCCAGGGACAAGAGACCCAGTACTTC. Translated, it gives CASSPLVQGQETQYF.

The V gene is TRBV30, the J gene TRBJ2-3, with D perhaps TRBD1 (6 bases). V was shortened by 3 bases and J by 10 bases, with 14 bases between the two germline ends. CDR1 is GTSNPN, CDR2 SVGIG, per germline (reference sequence). The CDR3 is made up of 12 amino acids. Here the CDR3 reads CAWSDGQFSQYF. CDR3 coding DNA: TGTGCCTGGAGCGATGGACAGTTCTCGCAGTATTTT.

This rearrangement joins TRBV3-1 (or the pseudogene TRBV3-2) to TRBJ2-1; TRBD2 matches 7 bases. Germline CDR1 and CDR2: LGHDT and YNNKEL (reference sequence). The CDR3 has 17 amino acids. Trimming cost V 6 bases and J 3 bases; bases outside gene matches: 14. CDR3 region: CASRPWAGEGNYNEQFF. In DNA, the CDR3 is TGTGCCAGCAGGCCCTGGGCGGGGGAGGGAAACTACAATGAGCAGTTCTTC.

The chain carries TRBV7-2 and TRBJ2-1, with a tentative D call TRBD2 (5 bases). The CDR3 contains 13 residues. CDR1 is SGHTA, CDR2 FQGNSA, per germline. V gave up 4 bases and J gave up 4 bases, with 8 bases separating them. The CDR3: CASSSDSYNEQFF. CDR3 DNA: TGTGCCAGCAGCTCGGACTCGTACAATGAGCAGTTCTTC.

The rearrangement links TRBV5-1 to TRBJ2-7, with D perhaps TRBD1 (5 bases). Germline V gives CDR1 SGHRS, CDR2 YFSETQ. This CDR3 has 14 amino acids. The V and J ends lost 4 bases and 2 bases respectively, with 13 bases between them. CDR3 DNA: TGCGCCAGCAGCCGTTTGACAGCGACCTACGAGCAGTACTTC. It translates to CASSRLTATYEQYF.

This chain links TRBV5-4 with TRBJ1-2; D is uncertain. V dropped 0 bases and J dropped 7 bases, with 10 bases sitting between them. Looked up from germline, CDR1 is SGHNT and CDR2 is YYREEE (reference sequence). The CDR3 has 13 amino acids. CDR3 residues: CASSLERQRGYTF. As DNA, the CDR3 is TGTGCCAGCAGCTTGGAAAGGCAGCGTGGCTACACCTTC.

The chain uses TRBV11-2 and TRBJ1-3; TRBD1 aligns across 7 bases. CDR3 size: 17 residues. Germline V CDR1 and CDR2: SGHAT, FQNNGV. V was pared by 5 bases and J by 4 bases, with 14 bases of the junction left unmatched. CDR3 loop: CASSPGRTGVRGNTIYF. CDR3 DNA sequence: TGTGCCAGCAGCCCGGGGCGGACAGGCGTGAGGGGAAACACCATATATTTT.

The chain links TRBV5-1 to TRBJ2-6; D not certain. The CDR3 totals 16 residues. V was clipped by 1 base and J by 0 bases, with 8 bases between them. Germline CDR1 SGHRS, CDR2 YFSETQ. The CDR3 nucleotides read TGCGCCAGCAGCTTGAGCGTACTCTCTGGGGCCAACGTCCTGACTTTC. It translates to CASSLSVLSGANVLTF.

This chain links TRBV19 with TRBJ2-7, with D possibly being TRBD2 (7 bases). V was pared by 3 bases and J by 4 bases, with 16 bases between. Germline CDR1 reads LNHDA; CDR2 reads SQIVND (reference sequence). This CDR3 is 15 amino acids long. CDR3 loop: CASSMLQGREYEQYF. DNA for the CDR3: TGTGCCAGTAGTATGTTGCAGGGGAGGGAGTACGAGCAGTACTTC. The full variable domain, its missing parts supplied by reference TRBV19 and TRBJ2-7, is DGGITQSPKYLFRKEGQNVTLSCEQNLNHDAMYWYRQDPGQGLRLIYYSQIVNDFQKGDIAEGYSVSREKKESFPLTVTSAQKNPTAFYLCASSMLQGREYEQYFGPGTRLTVT.